This TCR beta chain was obtained from a study of blood T cell repertoires in COVID-19. As for the study in general: Sites in the United States, Italy and Spain provided acute and convalescent COVID-19 samples. PBMCs, B-cell-depleted T cells, or T cells provided the cDNA or gDNA that made up the material.

This clone showed up just once. Its ends do not fully match the called genes, so a read error is possible. In the original analysis: By means of reference gene primer amplification, nucleated cell counts were estimated. Measured with immunoSEQ multiplex PCR; TCRdb has only the in-frame clones, and not every one. The V and J calls and the clone size are those of that table, but D and trimming were determined from the DNA. In the table there are about 200,000 clones, more than 75% of which are singletons. This CDR3 region has 13 residues. CDR1 and CDR2 from the germline V gene are SGHTA and FQGNSA. The source is a man aged 50 to 59 with acute or convalescent COVID-19. The rearrangement uses TRBV7-2 and TRBJ1-3; a weak D match, TRBD1 (5 bases). The material sequenced was peripheral blood. The DNA of the CDR3 is TGTGCCAGCAGCCCGGGGGACCGAGCCCAATTGACCTTT. Residues: CASSPGDRAQLTF.